Listed here are 15 T cell receptor beta chains from one sample, sequenced in a study of T-cell reconstitution after alpha-beta-depleted transplantation in children. It was with unique molecular identifiers that the TCRbeta library was prepared. TCRdb redid the calling of the PCR reads with MiXCR, one entry per CDR3 protein. In the table there are more than 400,000 distinct CDR3 sequences, about an eighth of which are singletons. Material: PBMCs, mostly from graft donor cells, obtained 180 days after TCRalphabeta/CD19-depleted stem cell transplant. The receptors derive from a female patient under 10 years old who had a stem cell transplant for aplastic anemia, so the T cells may come from the graft donor.

The chain uses TRBV6-1 and TRBJ2-1; D possibly corresponds to TRBD2 (6 bases). The length of the CDR3 is 16 residues. Trimming took off 5 bases at V and 0 bases at J, with 14 bases between the two ends. Per the germline V gene, CDR1 is MNHNS and CDR2 is SASEGT. In DNA, the CDR3 is TGTGCCAGCAGTACCATTGGACTATACTCCTACAATGAGCAGTTCTTC. Residues: CASSTIGLYSYNEQFF.

CDR3 DNA: TGTGCCAGCAGTTTAGAGGGAATTAGCAATCAGCCCCAGCATTTT. It codes for CASSLEGISNQPQHF. The chain links TRBV27 to TRBJ1-5; D is unclear. The germline gives CDR1 MNHEY, CDR2 SMNVEV (reference sequence). Trimming removed 2 bases from V and 0 bases from J, with 8 bases in between. The CDR3 is 15 amino acids.

J is TRBJ2-7 and V is TRBV20-1; D might be TRBD2 (5 bases). Germline V gene lookup returns CDR1 DFQATT and CDR2 SNEGSKA (reference sequence). Trimming removed 7 bases at V and 9 bases at J, with 22 bases between. This CDR3 has 13 residues. CDR3 in DNA: TGCAGTGTCACAGCGCCCGGGGATACGGGGCAGTACTTC. Residues: CSVTAPGDTGQYF.

A remark on this clonotype: A clone one base away is much larger, so this may be a read error. The chain couples TRBV12-3 or TRBV12-4 to TRBJ2-1; 7 bases are a match to TRBD2. This CDR3 has 15 amino acids. CDR3 in amino acids: CASSSTSHPYTEQFF. CDR3 nucleotide sequence: TGTGCCAGCAGTTCGACTAGCCACCCTTACACTGAGCAGTTCTTC.

The chain is built from TRBV28 and TRBJ2-7; D may match TRBD1 or TRBD2 (5 bases each). CDR3 length: 12 residues. Looked up from germline, CDR1 is MDHEN and CDR2 is SYDVKM. The ends were cut back, 8 bases at V and 4 bases at J, with 12 bases in the middle. The CDR3 region has the DNA TGTGCCAGCCGGGACGGCTTTTACGAGCAGTACTTC. Amino acids: CASRDGFYEQYF.

The rearrangement links TRBV25-1 to TRBJ2-2; D is unresolved. Germline loops: CDR1 MGHDK, CDR2 SYGVNS. The V end lost 4 bases, the J end lost 0 bases, and 3 bases lay between the germline ends. The CDR3 sequence is 13 residues long. Here the CDR3 reads CASSAANTGELFF. CDR3 coding DNA: TGTGCCAGCAGTGCTGCGAACACCGGGGAGCTGTTTTTT.

There are a few counts of this clonotype. The rearrangement joins TRBV7-3 to TRBJ1-2, with D possibly matching TRBD1 (6 bases). Germline V gene data show CDR1 as SGHTA and CDR2 as FQGTGA. The V end was cut by 3 bases, the J end by 7 bases, with 15 bases between. The CDR3 spans 14 residues. The CDR3 DNA follows: TGTGCCAGCAGCTTTGGGCCAGGGGATCTTGGCTACACCTTC. Translation gives CASSFGPGDLGYTF. Full variable domain (rest looked up from reference TRBV7-3 and TRBJ1-2): GAGVSQTPSNKVTEKGKYVELRCDPISGHTALYWYRQSLGQGPEFLIYFQGTGAADDSGLPNDRFFAVRPEGSVSTLKIQRTERGDSAVYLCASSFGPGDLGYTFGSGTRLTVV.

The CDR3 region is CASSLVLAQETQYF. CDR3 DNA sequence: TGTGCCAGCAGCTTAGTACTGGCTCAAGAGACCCAGTACTTC. J is TRBJ2-5 and V is TRBV11-2; D unclear. Trimming took off 1 base at V and 2 bases at J, with 8 bases between the two ends. The CDR3 contains 14 residues. Germline values: CDR1 SGHAT, CDR2 FQNNGV.

This clonotype has only a few counts. The chain carries TRBV12-3 or TRBV12-4 and TRBJ1-2, with D maybe TRBD1 (5 bases). The CDR3 has 14 residues. Trimming stripped 6 bases from V and 2 bases from J, with 13 bases between. CDR3 loop: CASSPGLGNYGYTF. The DNA for the CDR3 is TGTGCCAGCAGCCCGGGACTCGGGAACTATGGCTACACCTTC.

This clonotype has a handful of counts. The chain employs TRBV25-1 and TRBJ2-2; 13 positions agree with TRBD2. There are 15 residues in the CDR3. Germline V gene lookup returns CDR1 MGHDK and CDR2 SYGVNS. With 9 bases clipped from V and 5 bases from J, the junction kept 6 bases outside the gene matches. The CDR3 sequence: CASGLAGARTGELFF. CDR3 DNA: TGTGCCAGTGGACTAGCGGGGGCGAGGACCGGGGAGCTGTTTTTT.

This clonotype was counted a few times. V gene TRBV12-3 or TRBV12-4 combines with J gene TRBJ2-5; 8 nucleotides line up with TRBD1. The CDR3 is made up of 14 amino acids. J lost 5 bases, V lost 8 bases, and 10 bases had no gene match. This CDR3 reads CASGTRGRDETQYF. As DNA, the CDR3 is TGTGCCAGCGGAACCAGGGGGCGGGATGAGACCCAGTACTTC.

Many counts were recorded for this clonotype. This chain links TRBV12-3 or TRBV12-4 with TRBJ2-7, with 9 bases matching TRBD2. CDR3 size: 13 residues. J was trimmed by 5 bases and V by 5 bases; bases with no gene match: 4. This chain's CDR3 is CASSPGLADEQYV. DNA for the CDR3: TGTGCCAGCAGTCCGGGACTAGCCGACGAGCAGTACGTC.

The chain has TRBV9 and TRBJ2-1; unclear D gene. CDR1 is SGDLS and CDR2 is YYNGEE in the germline V gene. The CDR3 sequence is 17 residues long. Trimming removed 2 bases at V and 0 bases at J, with 15 bases between. CDR3 nucleotide sequence: TGTGCCAGCAGCGTTCCTAATAGACTTAGCTCCTACAATGAGCAGTTCTTC. Amino acid sequence: CASSVPNRLSSYNEQFF.

The V gene is TRBV28, the J gene TRBJ2-2; TRBD2 matches at 7 bases. The CDR3 is 17 amino acids. J was trimmed by 0 bases and V by 7 bases; bases with no gene match: 11. In germline, CDR1 is MDHEN, CDR2 SYDVKM. In nucleotides, the CDR3 is TGTGCCAGCAACATGCCTAAGGGACTATCGAACACCGGGGAGCTGTTTTTT. Translation: CASNMPKGLSNTGELFF.

The V call is TRBV4-2, the J call TRBJ1-5, with D possibly being TRBD1 (5 bases). The V gene lost 0 bases and the J gene lost 3 bases, with 12 bases spanning the gap. This CDR3 comprises 16 residues. Germline assignment: CDR1 LGHNA and CDR2 YNFKEQ. The CDR3 region is CASSQDRRDFNQPQHF. CDR3 DNA: TGTGCCAGCAGCCAAGATCGTAGGGACTTCAATCAGCCCCAGCATTTT.